The 30 T cell receptor beta chains reported below all come from one sample, sequenced in a study of T-cell reconstitution after alpha-beta-depleted transplantation in children. During its preparation, the TCRbeta library received unique molecular identifiers. TCRdb independently ran MiXCR on the PCR reads; one entry per CDR3 protein. The sample has 500,000 or so distinct CDR3 sequences; less than 35% are singletons. The starting material was PBMCs from the stem cell graft donor, obtained from the stem cell graft. The receptors stem from a human donor who donated a stem cell graft to a child with aplastic anemia.

This clonotype was detected a few times. J is TRBJ2-5 and V is TRBV15; D not resolved. Trimming pared 0 bases from V and 1 base from J, leaving 15 bases between. CDR1 and CDR2 from the germline V gene are LNHNV and YYDKDF (reference sequence). The CDR3 has 17 residues. The CDR3 sequence: CATSRDQRAHIQETQYF. The DNA of the CDR3 is TGTGCCACCAGCAGAGATCAACGCGCCCACATCCAAGAGACCCAGTACTTC.

The rearrangement uses TRBV23-1 and TRBJ2-3; D not resolved. TRBV23-1 is an ORF, and what it does is uncertain. Trimming left V 2 bases short and J 2 bases short, with 8 bases between. This CDR3 is 14 amino acids long. CDR3 in amino acids: CASSQVCVTDTQYF. CDR3 in DNA: TGCGCCAGCAGTCAAGTTTGTGTCACAGATACGCAGTATTTT.

The rearrangement joins TRBV27 to TRBJ2-5, with D uncertain. V dropped 5 bases and J dropped 5 bases, with 12 bases sitting between them. CDR1 and CDR2 (germline): MNHEY, SMNVEV (reference sequence). The CDR3 is 13 residues long. For the CDR3, the DNA is TGTGCCAGCAGTCCCCCTGCGTCGGAGACCCAGTACTTC. It encodes CASSPPASETQYF.

This rearrangement joins TRBV11-3 to TRBJ1-1; D uncertain. This CDR3 comprises 13 residues. From germline, CDR1 is SGHNT and CDR2 YENEEA. Trimming took 5 bases from V and 0 from J, leaving 7 bases between them. The CDR3 spells CASSARMNTEAFF. The DNA of the CDR3 is TGTGCCAGCAGCGCCCGAATGAACACTGAAGCTTTCTTT.

The J gene is TRBJ2-3, the V gene TRBV6-1; D tentatively reads TRBD1 or TRBD2 (5 bases each). Germline V gives CDR1 MNHNS, CDR2 SASEGT. CDR3 length equals 16 residues. V was cut by 4 bases and J by 1 base, with 15 bases left in between. CDR3 sequence reads: CASSASRGVRTDTQYF. In DNA form, the CDR3 reads TGTGCCAGCAGTGCCTCGCGAGGGGTCCGCACAGATACGCAGTATTTT.

This clonotype has just one count. The V call is TRBV20-1, the J call TRBJ2-3; D is possibly TRBD2 (6 bases). Germline V CDR1 and CDR2: DFQATT, SNEGSKA (reference sequence). V was pared by 5 bases and J by 0 bases, with 12 bases between. The CDR3 is made up of 14 amino acids. This CDR3 reads CSAGRLVSTDTQYF. Here the CDR3 DNA reads TGCAGTGCTGGCCGACTAGTCAGCACAGATACGCAGTATTTT.

This sequence joins TRBV27 and TRBJ2-7; 8 positions agree with TRBD2. The CDR3 has 13 residues. Germline trimming cut 3 bases from V and 4 bases from J; bases unmatched to any gene: 2. Germline V gene sequence: CDR1 MNHEY, CDR2 SMNVEV (reference sequence). Here the CDR3 DNA reads TGTGCCAGCAGTTTTTTAGCGGGATACGAGCAGTACTTC. Translating gives CASSFLAGYEQYF.

V gene TRBV7-6 combines with J gene TRBJ2-7; TRBD2 is a possible D gene (5 bases). Germline CDR1 is SGHVS and CDR2 is FNYEAQ. With 4 bases removed from V and 6 bases from J, the gap between germline ends came to 19 bases. This CDR3 comprises 15 residues. The CDR3 region is CASSYGVQRASEQYF. CDR3 bases: TGTGCCAGCAGCTACGGGGTCCAACGTGCGAGCGAGCAGTACTTC.

V and J are TRBV7-2 and TRBJ2-6; possible D gene TRBD1, 5 bases. The CDR3 is 17 amino acids. Germline loops: CDR1 SGHTA, CDR2 FQGNSA. V dropped 5 bases and J dropped 3 bases, with 17 bases sitting between them. The CDR3 spells CASSLVRGASGANVLTF. The DNA of the CDR3 is TGTGCCAGCAGCCTAGTACGTGGGGCCAGTGGGGCCAACGTCCTGACTTTC.

The chain carries TRBV5-1 and TRBJ2-6; D gene unclear. V was shortened by 0 bases and J by 3 bases, with 7 bases between the two germline ends. CDR1 SGHRS and CDR2 YFSETQ come from the germline V gene. This CDR3 has 15 residues. The CDR3 bases are TGCGCCAGCAGCTTGGGACCGCGTGGGGCCAACGTCCTGACTTTC. Protein: CASSLGPRGANVLTF.

This clonotype was detected only a few times. The chain is built from TRBV20-1 and TRBJ1-1; D gene uncertain. This CDR3 is 14 amino acids long. Trimming stripped 5 bases from V and 1 base from J, with 14 bases between. Germline lookup yields CDR1 DFQATT and CDR2 SNEGSKA (reference sequence). For the CDR3, the DNA is TGCAGTGCTTATCCCTCTTGGCAGAACACTGAAGCTTTCTTT. Translating gives CSAYPSWQNTEAFF.

The V gene is TRBV12-3 or TRBV12-4, the J gene TRBJ1-2; no clear D gene. V was clipped by 3 bases and J by 4 bases, with 12 bases between them. CDR3 size: 14 residues. CDR3 loop: CASSFGVSGYGYTF. For the CDR3, the DNA is TGTGCCAGCAGTTTTGGTGTGTCGGGCTATGGCTACACCTTC.

This clonotype was counted many times. The genes are TRBV6-2 or TRBV6-3 and TRBJ2-3; D is unresolved. Germline CDR1 is MNHEY and CDR2 is SVGEGT. The CDR3 is 11 residues long. Trimming shortened V by 2 bases and J by 4 bases, and 1 base separated the two germline ends. CDR3 in amino acids: CASSYPDTQYF. The CDR3 nucleotides are TGTGCCAGCAGTTACCCAGATACGCAGTATTTT.

The chain uses TRBV7-7 and TRBJ2-2, with 8 bases identical to TRBD2. Germline trimming cut 4 bases from V and 6 bases from J; bases unmatched to any gene: 7. In germline, CDR1 is SSHAT, CDR2 FNYEAQ (reference sequence). This CDR3 has 15 residues. The CDR3 spells CASSSGLVGAGELFF. The CDR3 coding sequence is TGTGCCAGCAGCTCGGGACTAGTTGGCGCCGGGGAGCTGTTTTTT.

This clonotype was seen more than once but under ten times. The chain employs TRBV5-1 and TRBJ2-1, with D possibly TRBD2 on 5 matching bases. The V gene lost 5 bases and the J gene lost 10 bases, with 10 bases spanning the gap. The CDR3 has 11 residues. Per the germline V gene, CDR1 is SGHRS and CDR2 is YFSETQ. This chain's CDR3 is CASRLEREQFF. The CDR3 coding sequence is TGCGCCAGCAGACTAGAGCGGGAGCAGTTCTTC.

This clonotype has just a few counts. The chain carries TRBV14 and TRBJ2-2; no reliable D call. The CDR3 is 11 residues long. V was clipped by 4 bases and J by 11 bases, with 8 bases between them. Germline CDR1 and CDR2: SGHDN and FVKESK. Written as DNA, the CDR3 is TGTGCCAGCAGCCGCCAGCCAGAGCTGTTTTTT. As protein: CASSRQPELFF. The entire variable domain, with the rest obtained from reference TRBV14 and TRBJ2-2, is as follows: EAGVTQFPSHSVIEKGQTVTLRCDPISGHDNLYWYRRVMGKEIKFLLHFVKESKQDESGMPNNRFLAERTGGTYSTLKVQPAELEDSGVYFCASSRQPELFFGEGSRLTVL.

V and J are TRBV7-9 and TRBJ1-2; 9 bases align to TRBD1. V shed 6 bases, J shed 2 bases, and the junction held 7 bases outside the gene matches. The CDR3 consists of 15 residues. Looked up from germline, CDR1 is SEHNR and CDR2 is FQNEAQ (reference sequence). CDR3 nucleotides: TGTGCCAGCAGTGATCCGGGACAGGGAAACTATGGCTACACCTTC. This translates into CASSDPGQGNYGYTF.

The chain recombines TRBV5-1 with TRBJ2-2, with D possibly TRBD1 on 5 matching bases. V was shortened by 2 bases and J by 3 bases, with 14 bases between the two germline ends. The CDR3 totals 16 residues. Germline CDR1 SGHRS, CDR2 YFSETQ. CDR3 residues: CASSFVGAADTGELFF. DNA of the CDR3: TGCGCCAGCAGCTTCGTAGGGGCGGCGGACACCGGGGAGCTGTTTTTT.

V usage is TRBV6-2 or TRBV6-3 and J usage is TRBJ2-3; D gene unclear. Germline lookup yields CDR1 MNHEY and CDR2 SVGEGT. Trimming took 5 bases from V and 2 from J, leaving 14 bases between them. The CDR3 is 15 residues long. The CDR3 loop is CASSISPVNTDTQYF. The CDR3 DNA reads TGTGCCAGCAGTATTTCTCCGGTGAACACAGATACGCAGTATTTT.

This sequence joins TRBV6-2 or TRBV6-3 and TRBJ2-7; 10 nucleotides agree with TRBD2. Germline trimming cut 1 base from V and 7 bases from J; bases unmatched to any gene: 7. The CDR3 is 15 residues long. The germline CDR1 and CDR2 sequences are MNHEY and SVGEGT. The CDR3 reads CASSYFQAGGDEQYF. CDR3 bases: TGTGCCAGCAGTTACTTTCAAGCGGGAGGGGATGAGCAGTACTTC.

The chain uses TRBV30 and TRBJ2-3, with D unclear. This CDR3 region has 13 residues. V was trimmed by 4 bases and J by 0 bases, leaving 8 bases between them. In germline, CDR1 is GTSNPN, CDR2 SVGIG (reference sequence). The CDR3 DNA sequence: TGTGCCTGGAAAGCGACTAGCACAGATACGCAGTATTTT. Translation gives CAWKATSTDTQYF.

V and J are TRBV24-1 and TRBJ1-1; TRBD1 matches 7 bases. V was clipped by 7 bases and J by 7 bases; unmatched bases: 14. The CDR3 extends over 15 amino acids. Per germline, CDR1 KGHDR and CDR2 SFDVKD. Here the CDR3 reads CATRGITGESNEAFF. CDR3 nucleotides: TGTGCCACCAGGGGGATTACAGGGGAGAGCAATGAAGCTTTCTTT.

This clonotype came up a few times. V usage is TRBV6-5 and J usage is TRBJ1-1, with a weak D call TRBD1 (5 bases). Germline CDR1 reads MNHEY; CDR2 reads SVGAGI. There are 15 residues in the CDR3. V was pared by 0 bases and J by 0 bases, with 8 bases between. CDR3 loop: CASSYSPQVNTEAFF. The CDR3, as DNA: TGTGCCAGCAGTTACTCGCCACAGGTGAACACTGAAGCTTTCTTT.

The V call is TRBV7-2, the J call TRBJ1-5; 8 bases map to TRBD1. Germline CDR1 SGHTA, CDR2 FQGNSA. The CDR3 runs 16 residues. V lost 5 bases to trimming and J lost 3 bases; unmatched junction nucleotides: 9. The CDR3 sequence: CASSGGQGAPNQPQHF. CDR3 nucleotide sequence: TGTGCCAGCAGCGGGGGCCAGGGGGCGCCCAATCAGCCCCAGCATTTT.

The rearrangement joins TRBV5-1 to TRBJ2-1; TRBD2 matches 11 bases. The germline V gene encodes CDR1 SGHRS and CDR2 YFSETQ. With 4 bases clipped from V and 0 bases from J, the junction kept 9 bases outside the gene matches. This CDR3 region has 18 residues. CDR3 DNA sequence: TGCGCCAGCAGCCCCCCCAGGCTAGCGGGAGGCTCCTACAATGAGCAGTTCTTC. It yields the protein CASSPPRLAGGSYNEQFF.

The chain carries TRBV12-3 or TRBV12-4 and TRBJ1-2, with a possible D match to TRBD1 (6 bases). V shed 5 bases and J shed 5 bases, with 15 bases lying between them. This CDR3 has 14 amino acids. The CDR3 region has the DNA TGTGCCAGCAGTCGCGGGGGCACGGCTTATGGCTACACCTTC. This sequence encodes CASSRGGTAYGYTF.

The V call is TRBV5-1, the J call TRBJ1-1; TRBD1 is a possible D gene (5 bases). Germline V gives CDR1 SGHRS, CDR2 YFSETQ. The CDR3 totals 16 residues. Trimming shortened V by 2 bases and J by 4 bases, and 18 bases separated the two germline ends. CDR3 nucleotides: TGCGCCAGCAGCTTAGGGACGGGCAGATTACCCACTGAAGCTTTCTTT. Amino acid sequence: CASSLGTGRLPTEAFF. The complete variable domain, with remaining parts taken from reference TRBV5-1 and TRBJ1-1, reads KAGVTQTPRYLIKTRGQQVTLSCSPISGHRSVSWYQQTPGQGLQFLFEYFSETQRNKGNFPGRFSGRQFSNSRSEMNVSTLELGDSALYLCASSLGTGRLPTEAFFGQGTRLTVV.

This sequence joins TRBV7-2 and TRBJ2-5, with 13 bases fitting TRBD2. This CDR3 comprises 17 residues. From germline, CDR1 is SGHTA and CDR2 FQGNSA. With 4 bases clipped from V and 1 base from J, the junction kept 6 bases outside the gene matches. In nucleotides, the CDR3 is TGTGCCAGCAGCTGGACCGGGACTAGCGGGGCCCAAGAGACCCAGTACTTC. It encodes CASSWTGTSGAQETQYF.

This clonotype was observed a few times. The rearrangement links TRBV6-2 or TRBV6-3 to TRBJ2-5; D may be TRBD1 or TRBD2 (5 bases each). With 1 base removed from V and 4 bases from J, the gap between germline ends came to 10 bases. This CDR3 region has 14 residues. Looked up from germline, CDR1 is MNHEY and CDR2 is SVGEGT. The CDR3 region is CASSYYGTGETQYF. The CDR3 DNA follows: TGTGCCAGCAGTTACTATGGGACGGGAGAGACCCAGTACTTC.

This clonotype was observed a few times. The chain combines TRBV29-1 with TRBJ2-1; no clear D. There are 11 residues in the CDR3. Germline V gene sequence: CDR1 SQVTM, CDR2 ANQGSEA. V gave up 6 bases and J gave up 4 bases, with 7 bases separating them. The chain's CDR3 is CSVPVYNEQFF. For the CDR3, the DNA is TGCAGCGTCCCCGTTTACAATGAGCAGTTCTTC.